This T cell receptor (beta chain) emerged from a study of blood T cell repertoires in COVID-19. Sequenced by immunoSEQ multiplex PCR; TCRdb stores in-frame clones only, minus some. The table includes around 450,000 clones, roughly 87% detected once. The ends were cut back, 3 bases at V and 0 bases at J, with 15 bases in the middle. Looked up from germline, CDR1 is MDHEN and CDR2 is SYDVKM. This CDR3 is 16 amino acids long. The origin of this receptor is a man between 18 and 35 years old who had recovered from COVID-19. The specimen was PBMCs or T cells enriched from blood (not recorded which). The J gene is TRBJ2-7, the V gene TRBV28, with D tentatively TRBD2 (5 bases). CDR3 nucleotide sequence: TGTGCCAGCAGTTTCGGAGGCGGGCGAAGCTCCTACGAGCAGTACTTC. Encoded protein: CASSFGGGRSSYEQYF.